The rows below give T cell receptor beta chains drawn from one sample of a study of T cells in Graves' hyperthyroidism and ophthalmopathy. One entry per CDR3 protein, called by TCRdb with MiXCR from the multiplex PCR reads. Here the sample spans roughly 750,000 distinct CDR3 sequences, about a sixth being singletons. Sequencing was carried out using blood. These receptors were collected from a man between 18 and 29 years old with Graves' hyperthyroidism. Both conserved end residues are part of each CDR3. Fields, in order: V gene, clone size, D gene, J gene, CDR3 protein, CDR3 DNA. D genes are given only for firm matches. Size is stated for part of the rows, as once, few or many counts, or as a class when the clone is expanded.

v_gene: TRBV5-4
abundance: -
d_gene: -
j_gene: TRBJ1-4
CDR3aa: CASRPGRGLTEKLFF
CDR3nt: TGTGCCAGCAGACCCGGACGGGGCCTTACTGAAAAACTGTTTTTT

v_gene: TRBV29-1
abundance: many
d_gene: -
j_gene: TRBJ1-1
CDR3aa: CSVRDRAQWTEAFF
CDR3nt: TGCAGCGTTAGGGACCGGGCTCAGTGGACTGAAGCTTTCTTT

v_gene: TRBV6-2/TRBV6-3
abundance: many
d_gene: TRBD1
j_gene: TRBJ2-7
CDR3aa: CASSDRDREYEQYF
CDR3nt: TGTGCCAGCAGTGACCGGGACAGGGAATACGAGCAGTACTTC

v_gene: TRBV4-1
abundance: -
d_gene: -
j_gene: TRBJ1-5
CDR3aa: CASSQAPVGNQPQHF
CDR3nt: TGCGCCAGCAGCCAAGCACCGGTTGGCAATCAGCCCCAGCATTTT

v_gene: TRBV18
abundance: few
d_gene: TRBD1
j_gene: TRBJ1-3
CDR3aa: CASSPLGQGAAGNTIYF
CDR3nt: TGTGCCAGCTCACCACTTGGCCAGGGGGCTGCTGGAAACACCATATATTTT

v_gene: TRBV12-3/TRBV12-4
abundance: many
d_gene: TRBD1
j_gene: TRBJ2-1
CDR3aa: CASSLGQATYNEQFF
CDR3nt: TGTGCCAGCAGCTTGGGACAGGCTACCTACAATGAGCAGTTCTTC

v_gene: TRBV2
abundance: many
d_gene: -
j_gene: TRBJ2-7
CDR3aa: CASRPDSPYEQYF
CDR3nt: TGTGCCAGCAGACCGGACAGCCCCTACGAGCAGTACTTC

v_gene: TRBV28
abundance: many
d_gene: TRBD1
j_gene: TRBJ2-7
CDR3aa: CASSLGQVSYEQYF
CDR3nt: TGTGCCAGCAGTTTGGGACAGGTCTCCTACGAGCAGTACTTC

v_gene: TRBV19
abundance: -
d_gene: -
j_gene: TRBJ2-1
CDR3aa: CASSMRTRDNEQFF
CDR3nt: TGTGCCAGTAGTATGAGGACCCGAGACAATGAGCAGTTCTTC

v_gene: TRBV4-1
abundance: few
d_gene: TRBD2
j_gene: TRBJ2-1
CDR3aa: CASSLGLAPTSQFF
CDR3nt: TGCGCCAGCAGCCTGGGACTAGCGCCCACAAGTCAGTTCTTC

v_gene: TRBV7-9
abundance: many
d_gene: -
j_gene: TRBJ2-1
CDR3aa: CASSLTPTLYNEQFF
CDR3nt: TGTGCCAGCAGCTTAACTCCTACCTTGTACAATGAGCAGTTCTTC

v_gene: TRBV18
abundance: few
d_gene: TRBD1
j_gene: TRBJ2-2
CDR3aa: CASSPDRARSIGELFF
CDR3nt: TGTGCCAGCTCACCCGACAGGGCCCGGAGCATCGGGGAGCTGTTTTTT

v_gene: TRBV28
abundance: -
d_gene: -
j_gene: TRBJ1-1
CDR3aa: CASSLGAVFAEAFF
CDR3nt: TGTGCCAGCAGTTTGGGAGCAGTATTTGCTGAAGCTTTCTTT

v_gene: TRBV3-1
abundance: many
d_gene: -
j_gene: TRBJ2-5
CDR3aa: CASSQELREETQYF
CDR3nt: TGTGCCAGCAGCCAAGAACTGCGAGAAGAGACCCAGTACTTC

v_gene: TRBV10-3
abundance: few
d_gene: -
j_gene: TRBJ2-6
CDR3aa: CAISAQAKSGANVLTF
CDR3nt: TGTGCCATCAGTGCGCAGGCCAAGTCTGGGGCCAACGTCCTGACTTTC

v_gene: TRBV27
abundance: -
d_gene: -
j_gene: TRBJ2-7
CDR3aa: CASSLSRTSGEQYF
CDR3nt: TGTGCCAGCAGTTTATCCCGGACTTCCGGCGAGCAGTACTTC

v_gene: TRBV7-9
abundance: -
d_gene: TRBD2
j_gene: TRBJ2-1
CDR3aa: CASSSVKTSRNEQFF
CDR3nt: TGTGCCAGCAGCTCCGTGAAGACTAGCAGGAATGAGCAGTTCTTC

v_gene: TRBV28
abundance: -
d_gene: -
j_gene: TRBJ1-4
CDR3aa: CASSPGTGFEKLFF
CDR3nt: TGTGCCAGCAGCCCTGGGACGGGGTTCGAAAAACTGTTTTTT

v_gene: TRBV9
abundance: few
d_gene: -
j_gene: TRBJ2-1
CDR3aa: CASSVAGVKWGEQFF
CDR3nt: TGTGCCAGCAGCGTAGCTGGTGTAAAGTGGGGTGAGCAGTTCTTC

v_gene: TRBV28
abundance: many
d_gene: -
j_gene: TRBJ2-7
CDR3aa: CASSLYAGTYEQYF
CDR3nt: TGTGCCAGCAGTTTATATGCGGGGACCTACGAGCAGTACTTC

v_gene: TRBV9
abundance: -
d_gene: TRBD2
j_gene: TRBJ2-1
CDR3aa: CASSVAGTSANEQFF
CDR3nt: TGTGCCAGCAGCGTAGCGGGGACTAGCGCCAATGAGCAGTTCTTC

v_gene: TRBV6-5
abundance: -
d_gene: -
j_gene: TRBJ2-7
CDR3aa: CASSYSAGQTYEQYF
CDR3nt: TGTGCCAGCAGTTACTCGGCCGGACAGACATACGAGCAGTACTTC

v_gene: TRBV12-5
abundance: many
d_gene: -
j_gene: TRBJ2-3
CDR3aa: CASGLAMTGRVSDTQYF
CDR3nt: TGTGCTAGTGGTTTGGCCATGACAGGGAGGGTCTCAGATACGCAGTATTTT

v_gene: TRBV7-3
abundance: few
d_gene: TRBD2
j_gene: TRBJ2-3
CDR3aa: CASSMGLAEYTDTQYF
CDR3nt: TGTGCCAGCAGCATGGGACTAGCGGAGTACACAGATACGCAGTATTTT

v_gene: TRBV28
abundance: many
d_gene: -
j_gene: TRBJ1-1
CDR3aa: CASIFSGASPQAFF
CDR3nt: TGTGCCAGCATCTTCTCAGGGGCGTCCCCCCAAGCTTTCTTT

v_gene: TRBV6-1
abundance: many
d_gene: TRBD1
j_gene: TRBJ1-2
CDR3aa: CASSSTWTGRDGYTF
CDR3nt: TGTGCCAGCAGTTCAACTTGGACAGGGCGGGATGGCTACACCTTC

v_gene: TRBV11-3
abundance: many
d_gene: -
j_gene: TRBJ2-7
CDR3aa: CASSYSWDGYEQYF
CDR3nt: TGTGCCAGCAGCTACAGTTGGGACGGCTACGAGCAGTACTTC

v_gene: TRBV4-1
abundance: few
d_gene: -
j_gene: TRBJ2-7
CDR3aa: CASSQAGAAGTYEQYF
CDR3nt: TGCGCCAGCAGCCAAGCTGGGGCGGCAGGTACCTACGAGCAGTACTTC

v_gene: TRBV5-1
abundance: -
d_gene: -
j_gene: TRBJ2-3
CDR3aa: CASSWGLSTDTQYF
CDR3nt: TGCGCCAGCAGCTGGGGCCTCAGCACAGATACGCAGTATTTT

v_gene: TRBV19
abundance: once
d_gene: -
j_gene: TRBJ2-3
CDR3aa: CASKGGPDTQYF
CDR3nt: TGTGCCAGTAAAGGGGGGCCGGATACGCAGTATTTT

v_gene: TRBV30
abundance: few
d_gene: TRBD1
j_gene: TRBJ2-2
CDR3aa: CASRQGPSNTGELFF
CDR3nt: TGTGCCTCCCGACAGGGTCCCTCGAACACCGGGGAGCTGTTTTTT

v_gene: TRBV7-9
abundance: few
d_gene: -
j_gene: TRBJ2-1
CDR3aa: CASSLLANEQFF
CDR3nt: TGTGCCAGCAGCTTACTCGCCAATGAGCAGTTCTTC

v_gene: TRBV9
abundance: -
d_gene: -
j_gene: TRBJ2-5
CDR3aa: CASSEIPQETQYF
CDR3nt: TGTGCCAGCAGCGAAATACCACAAGAGACCCAGTACTTC

v_gene: TRBV10-3
abundance: -
d_gene: TRBD1
j_gene: TRBJ2-7
CDR3aa: CAISELGQISTYEQYF
CDR3nt: TGTGCCATCAGTGAGTTGGGACAGATCAGCACCTACGAGCAGTACTTC

v_gene: TRBV27
abundance: -
d_gene: -
j_gene: TRBJ2-1
CDR3aa: CASTNSGPPGDEQFF
CDR3nt: TGTGCCAGCACCAACTCCGGACCCCCGGGCGATGAGCAGTTCTTC

v_gene: TRBV19
abundance: few
d_gene: -
j_gene: TRBJ1-5
CDR3aa: CASSDGGFQPQHF
CDR3nt: TGTGCCAGTAGTGACGGGGGGTTTCAGCCCCAGCATTTT

v_gene: TRBV12-3/TRBV12-4
abundance: -
d_gene: TRBD1
j_gene: TRBJ2-1
CDR3aa: CASSVVWDREFF
CDR3nt: TGTGCCAGCAGTGTAGTATGGGACAGGGAGTTCTTC

v_gene: TRBV29-1
abundance: -
d_gene: -
j_gene: TRBJ2-5
CDR3aa: CSAHFGPQETQYF
CDR3nt: TGCAGCGCCCATTTCGGGCCCCAAGAGACCCAGTACTTC

v_gene: TRBV5-1
abundance: few
d_gene: TRBD2
j_gene: TRBJ2-3
CDR3aa: CASIPASGMGDTQYF
CDR3nt: TGCGCCAGCATTCCGGCTAGCGGGATGGGAGATACGCAGTATTTT

v_gene: TRBV3-1
abundance: many
d_gene: -
j_gene: TRBJ2-7
CDR3aa: CASSQEPRGYYEQYF
CDR3nt: TGTGCCAGCAGCCAAGAACCCCGGGGATACTACGAGCAGTACTTC

v_gene: TRBV4-2
abundance: -
d_gene: -
j_gene: TRBJ2-4
CDR3aa: CASSGRGWYEENIQYF
CDR3nt: TGTGCCAGCAGCGGACGAGGTTGGTATGAGGAAAACATTCAGTACTTC

v_gene: TRBV27
abundance: many
d_gene: TRBD2
j_gene: TRBJ2-3
CDR3aa: CASSIIAGVGSDTQYF
CDR3nt: TGTGCCAGCAGTATCATAGCGGGAGTGGGCTCAGATACGCAGTATTTT

v_gene: TRBV9
abundance: -
d_gene: -
j_gene: TRBJ2-4
CDR3aa: CASSVAGVDKNIQYF
CDR3nt: TGTGCCAGCAGCGTAGCGGGAGTTGACAAAAACATTCAGTACTTC

v_gene: TRBV2
abundance: many
d_gene: -
j_gene: TRBJ2-3
CDR3aa: CASKRRTSQTDTQYF
CDR3nt: TGTGCCAGTAAGAGGAGAACTAGTCAAACAGATACGCAGTATTTT

v_gene: TRBV5-1
abundance: -
d_gene: TRBD2
j_gene: TRBJ2-2
CDR3aa: CASSLGLAGGPTGELFF
CDR3nt: TGCGCCAGCAGCCTGGGACTAGCGGGAGGACCCACCGGGGAGCTGTTTTTT

v_gene: TRBV20-1
abundance: -
d_gene: -
j_gene: TRBJ2-7
CDR3aa: CRGDWSYEQYF
CDR3nt: TGCAGGGGGGACTGGTCCTACGAGCAGTACTTC

v_gene: TRBV6-2/TRBV6-3
abundance: few
d_gene: -
j_gene: TRBJ1-5
CDR3aa: CASREIKNQPQHF
CDR3nt: TGTGCCAGCAGAGAAATCAAAAATCAGCCCCAGCATTTT

v_gene: TRBV4-1
abundance: -
d_gene: TRBD1
j_gene: TRBJ2-7
CDR3aa: CASSQSPPTGMGYEQYF
CDR3nt: TGCGCCAGCAGCCAAAGCCCCCCGACAGGGATGGGTTACGAGCAGTACTTC

v_gene: TRBV6-6
abundance: few
d_gene: -
j_gene: TRBJ2-5
CDR3aa: CASSYPKRVTLGGQETQYF
CDR3nt: TGTGCCAGCAGTTACCCCAAGCGGGTCACGCTAGGAGGCCAAGAGACCCAGTACTTC

v_gene: TRBV30
abundance: many
d_gene: TRBD1
j_gene: TRBJ2-1
CDR3aa: CAWSSRDRGVHNEQFF
CDR3nt: TGTGCCTGGTCTAGCAGGGACAGGGGGGTGCACAATGAGCAGTTCTTC

v_gene: TRBV28
abundance: few
d_gene: -
j_gene: TRBJ1-1
CDR3aa: CASSPATPLKAFF
CDR3nt: TGTGCCAGCAGCCCCGCCACCCCCTTGAAAGCTTTCTTT

v_gene: TRBV12-3/TRBV12-4
abundance: many
d_gene: TRBD1
j_gene: TRBJ2-1
CDR3aa: CASSPLRDSAGSEQFF
CDR3nt: TGTGCCAGCAGTCCCCTCCGGGACAGCGCTGGGTCGGAGCAGTTCTTC

v_gene: TRBV12-3/TRBV12-4
abundance: few
d_gene: -
j_gene: TRBJ1-4
CDR3aa: CASSSRGPNEKLFF
CDR3nt: TGTGCCAGCAGCTCCCGAGGACCTAATGAAAAACTGTTTTTT

v_gene: TRBV20-1
abundance: few
d_gene: -
j_gene: TRBJ2-7
CDR3aa: CSAGGTRGEQYF
CDR3nt: TGCAGTGCTGGGGGGACGCGAGGGGAGCAGTACTTC

v_gene: TRBV7-9
abundance: many
d_gene: -
j_gene: TRBJ1-1
CDR3aa: CASSLTMNTEAFF
CDR3nt: TGTGCCAGCAGCTTAACCATGAACACTGAAGCTTTCTTT

v_gene: TRBV28
abundance: many
d_gene: TRBD1
j_gene: TRBJ2-7
CDR3aa: CASSFGTGRGEQYF
CDR3nt: TGTGCCAGCAGTTTCGGGACAGGGAGAGGCGAGCAGTACTTC